These 28 T cell receptor beta chains originate from one sample sequenced in a study of T cells after posttransplantation cyclophosphamide. Only in-frame clones appear in the TCRdb table, and some are missing; sequencing was by immunoSEQ multiplex PCR. This sample yields 3,000 to 4,000 clones, of which around 81% are seen a single time; about 22% belongs to the top ten. What was sequenced was CD8+ T cells sorted from bone marrow. Every receptor here comes from an older woman in good health, CMV-negative, and a related stem cell transplant donor.

V and J are TRBV4-1 and TRBJ2-5; 10 bases match TRBD2. This CDR3 has 15 residues. Germline loops: CDR1 MGHRA, CDR2 YSYEKL. Trimming at V came to 2 bases and at J to 4 bases, leaving 4 bases not matched to a gene. The CDR3 bases are TGCGCCAGCAGCCAAATAGCGGGGGGCGGAGAGACCCAGTACTTC. This codes for CASSQIAGGGETQYF.

The rearrangement links TRBV30 to TRBJ1-4; D gene ambiguous. The germline V gene has CDR1 GTSNPN and CDR2 SVGIG (reference sequence). V gave up 1 base and J gave up 8 bases, with 14 bases separating them. The CDR3 extends over 14 amino acids. The DNA for the CDR3 is TGTGCCTGGAGTGGCGCGCTACAGCGGGAAAAACTGTTTTTT. Its translation: CAWSGALQREKLFF.

This clone was observed a single time. The chain combines TRBV7-9 with TRBJ1-2; D might be TRBD1 (6 bases). The length of the CDR3 is 15 residues. The V and J ends lost 3 bases and 0 bases respectively, with 11 bases between them. Germline V lookup: CDR1 SEHNR, CDR2 FQNEAQ (reference sequence). CDR3 sequence reads: CASSFGWTANYGYTF. CDR3 coding DNA: TGTGCCAGCAGCTTTGGTTGGACAGCTAACTATGGCTACACCTTC.

The rearrangement joins TRBV11-2 to TRBJ1-5, with 9 bases aligning to TRBD1. CDR3 size: 15 residues. With 5 bases clipped from V and 5 bases from J, the junction kept 7 bases outside the gene matches. CDR1 SGHAT and CDR2 FQNNGV come from the germline V gene. In DNA form, the CDR3 reads TGTGCCAGCAGCGGGACAGGGTCGGGGGATCAGCCCCAGCATTTT. It is translated as CASSGTGSGDQPQHF.

The gene calls are TRBV28 and TRBJ1-1; the D gene is possibly TRBD1 (5 bases). The V end lost 3 bases, the J end lost 5 bases, and 10 bases lay between the germline ends. CDR3 length: 13 residues. Per the germline V gene, CDR1 is MDHEN and CDR2 is SYDVKM. CDR3 residues: CASSFFQGTEAFF. The CDR3 DNA is TGTGCCAGCAGTTTTTTCCAGGGTACTGAAGCTTTCTTT.

This chain links TRBV10-3 with TRBJ1-2; tentative D call: TRBD1 (6 bases). The CDR3 extends over 16 amino acids. V lost 2 bases and J lost 3, with 16 bases in between. In germline, CDR1 is ENHRY, CDR2 SYGVKD. The CDR3 here is CAISEALRGGDYGYTF. CDR3 in DNA: TGTGCCATCAGTGAGGCCCTGAGGGGGGGAGACTATGGCTACACCTTC.

This chain links TRBV5-6 with TRBJ1-1; D not certain. The CDR3 is 12 residues long. The germline CDR1 and CDR2 sequences are SGHDT and YYEEEE. The V end was cut by 1 base, the J end by 8 bases, with 9 bases between. CDR3 sequence reads: CASSLREGEAFF. DNA for the CDR3: TGTGCCAGCAGCTTGAGGGAGGGAGAAGCTTTCTTT.

The V gene is TRBV29-1, the J gene TRBJ1-1; the D is unclear. CDR3 length: 12 residues. With 5 bases removed from V and 6 bases from J, the gap between germline ends came to 13 bases. Per the germline V gene, CDR1 is SQVTM and CDR2 is ANQGSEA. The CDR3 DNA sequence: TGCAGCGTTCTAGGGAGGGAGGCTGAAGCTTTCTTT. It yields the protein CSVLGREAEAFF.

J is TRBJ1-5 and V is TRBV11-3; D is unclear. The CDR3 totals 15 residues. V shed 5 bases and J shed 7 bases, with 18 bases lying between them. Germline lookup yields CDR1 SGHNT and CDR2 YENEEA. For the CDR3, the DNA is TGTGCCAGCAGCCCCACCACGGCAGGTTCACAGCCCCAGCATTTT. Translated, it gives CASSPTTAGSQPQHF.

The chain couples TRBV11-3 to TRBJ2-1; no clear D gene. The germline V gene encodes CDR1 SGHNT and CDR2 YENEEA. This CDR3 is 13 amino acids long. Deletions cut 3 bases from V and 10 bases from J, with 13 bases between. The CDR3 DNA reads TGTGCCAGCAGCTTCTCCAACAGCAACGAGCAGTTCTTC. Protein product: CASSFSNSNEQFF.

By proportion, this clone is large (0.1 to 1%). The genes are TRBV27 and TRBJ2-3; D remains ambiguous. Trimming took 5 bases from V and 4 from J, leaving 10 bases between them. The CDR3 runs to 13 residues. CDR1 and CDR2 from the germline V gene are MNHEY and SMNVEV (reference sequence). CDR3 bases: TGTGCCAGCAGTATTAGCCGTCCAGATACGCAGTATTTT. Translated: CASSISRPDTQYF.

CDR3: CSVLWGSGRVNEQFF. The CDR3 DNA follows: TGCAGCGTTCTTTGGGGTAGCGGGAGGGTGAATGAGCAGTTCTTC. This chain joins TRBV29-1 and TRBJ2-1; 11 bases agree with TRBD2. V dropped 5 bases and J dropped 7; count of bases not matched to a gene: 10. The CDR3 totals 15 residues. CDR1 is SQVTM and CDR2 is ANQGSEA in the germline V gene.

The rearrangement joins TRBV10-3 to TRBJ2-4, with 11 positions matching TRBD1. The CDR3 totals 20 residues. The V gene's germline CDR1 is ENHRY and CDR2 SYGVKD. The ends lost 3 bases at V and 0 bases at J; junction bases unmatched: 13. CDR3 sequence: CAISDVTGTGGNLAKNIQYF. Written as DNA, the CDR3 is TGTGCCATCAGTGACGTGACCGGGACAGGGGGTAATCTAGCCAAAAACATTCAGTACTTC.

J is TRBJ1-1 and V is TRBV25-1; TRBD1 agrees at 8 bases. In germline, CDR1 is MGHDK, CDR2 SYGVNS. This CDR3 has 15 amino acids. V lost 9 bases and J lost 5; bases outside the gene matches: 14. This chain's CDR3 is CARSFGQGRGTEAFF. For the CDR3, the DNA is TGTGCCAGGTCTTTTGGACAGGGTCGAGGGACTGAAGCTTTCTTT.

Written as DNA, the CDR3 is TGTGCCAGCAGCGCCCCCCGGGACAGGGGGTCTGGAAACACCATATATTTT. Its protein product is CASSAPRDRGSGNTIYF. The V and J genes are TRBV9 and TRBJ1-3, with TRBD1 matching over 11 bases. V was pared by 3 bases and J by 1 base, with 6 bases of the junction left unmatched. From germline, CDR1 is SGDLS and CDR2 YYNGEE. The CDR3 length is 17 residues.

The V call is TRBV11-1, the J call TRBJ2-5; D gene uncertain. This CDR3 has 13 amino acids. The germline CDR1 and CDR2 sequences are SGHAT and FQDESV (reference sequence). V lost 1 base and J lost 4, with 7 bases in between. CDR3 residues: CASSLESRETQYF. CDR3 DNA: TGTGCCAGCAGCTTAGAGTCCAGAGAGACCCAGTACTTC.

In its sample, this clone was seen once. This chain connects TRBV6-1 to TRBJ2-2, with a weak D call TRBD2 (5 bases). The CDR3 has 15 amino acids. Trimming stripped 6 bases from V and 3 bases from J, with 14 bases between. Germline CDR1 and CDR2: MNHNS and SASEGT. CDR3 protein: CASSGTLGDTGELFF. CDR3 coding DNA: TGTGCCAGCAGCGGAACTCTCGGGGACACCGGGGAGCTGTTTTTT.

This rearrangement joins TRBV28 to TRBJ1-5, with 7 nucleotides matching TRBD1. Germline V gene lookup returns CDR1 MDHEN and CDR2 SYDVKM. The junction had 5 bases not matched to a gene; V was cut back by 6 bases and J by 3 bases. The CDR3 sequence is 14 residues long. The CDR3 nucleotides read TGTGCCAGCAGCCCCGACAGGGTCAATCAGCCCCAGCATTTT. This sequence encodes CASSPDRVNQPQHF.

This sequence joins TRBV11-2 and TRBJ2-1; the D is unclear. The CDR3 covers 11 residues. Trimming stripped 3 bases from V and 7 bases from J, with 4 bases between. Germline V gene lookup returns CDR1 SGHAT and CDR2 FQNNGV. CDR3 residues: CASSFSNEQFF. CDR3 DNA sequence: TGTGCCAGCAGCTTCAGTAATGAGCAGTTCTTC.

The chain recombines TRBV27 with TRBJ1-2; 7 positions match TRBD1. The CDR3 spans 14 residues. The trim removed 8 bases at V and 3 bases at J, leaving 9 bases unmatched. Germline CDR1 is MNHEY and CDR2 is SMNVEV (reference sequence). CDR3: CASGLQGPHYGYTF. CDR3 DNA sequence: TGTGCCAGCGGATTACAGGGGCCCCACTATGGCTACACCTTC.

This clone was counted a few times. The rearrangement links TRBV7-9 to TRBJ2-3, with a tentative D call TRBD1 (5 bases). CDR3 length equals 16 residues. The germline gives CDR1 SEHNR, CDR2 FQNEAQ (reference sequence). The ends were cut back, 5 bases at V and 0 bases at J, with 15 bases in the middle. The DNA for the CDR3 is TGTGCCAGCAGCCCAGGGATCTACGTGAGCACAGATACGCAGTATTTT. It translates to CASSPGIYVSTDTQYF.

CDR3 sequence: CASSFQSLRNEQFF. CDR3 nucleotide sequence: TGTGCCAGCAGTTTCCAGTCCCTCCGCAATGAGCAGTTCTTC. The chain uses TRBV27 and TRBJ2-1; unclear D gene. V lost 3 bases and J lost 6, with 12 bases in between. The germline CDR1 and CDR2 sequences are MNHEY and SMNVEV (reference sequence). The CDR3 runs to 14 residues.

V and J are TRBV11-3 and TRBJ2-5; 12 nucleotides line up with TRBD2. The CDR3 contains 15 residues. Trimming cost V 5 bases and J 5 bases; bases outside gene matches: 6. CDR1 is SGHNT and CDR2 is YENEEA in the germline V gene. The DNA of the CDR3 is TGTGCCAGCAGCCACACCGGGACTAGCGGGGAGACCCAGTACTTC. This translates into CASSHTGTSGETQYF.

The rearrangement uses TRBV9 and TRBJ2-1; maybe TRBD1 (5 bases). Germline V gene lookup returns CDR1 SGDLS and CDR2 YYNGEE. With 0 bases removed from V and 6 bases from J, the gap between germline ends came to 13 bases. This CDR3 comprises 15 residues. CDR3 sequence: CASSVADSLVNEQFF. The CDR3, as DNA: TGTGCCAGCAGCGTAGCCGACAGCTTAGTCAATGAGCAGTTCTTC.

The sample holds a few counts of this clone. This CDR3 reads CASSFSHSQGHHNSPLHF. The CDR3 bases are TGTGCCAGCAGCTTCAGCCACTCCCAGGGGCACCATAATTCACCCCTCCACTTT. The chain carries TRBV7-9 and TRBJ1-6, with D possibly TRBD1 on 6 matching bases. The V and J ends lost 3 bases and 5 bases respectively, with 20 bases between them. The CDR3 loop spans 18 amino acids. From germline, CDR1 is SEHNR and CDR2 FQNEAQ (reference sequence).

The rearrangement joins TRBV5-1 to TRBJ1-4, with TRBD1 identical over 10 bases. CDR1 is SGHRS, CDR2 YFSETQ, per germline. V trimming: 3 bases; J trimming: 7 bases; junction bases outside the gene matches: 6. The CDR3 totals 15 residues. The CDR3 DNA reads TGCGCCAGCAGCTCGACAGGGGGCGAAGTTGAAAAACTGTTTTTT. Its protein is CASSSTGGEVEKLFF.

The sample holds one count of this clone. The CDR3 sequence: CAWSVGDRASEQYF. The CDR3 DNA reads TGTGCCTGGAGTGTGGGGGACAGAGCGTCCGAGCAGTACTTC. The V call is TRBV30, the J call TRBJ2-7, with 7 bases matching TRBD1. CDR3 length: 14 amino acids. V lost 0 bases and J lost 6; bases outside the gene matches: 8. From germline, CDR1 is GTSNPN and CDR2 SVGIG (reference sequence).

The chain joins TRBV6-5 to TRBJ2-3, with D tentatively TRBD1 (5 bases). Germline V gene data show CDR1 as MNHEY and CDR2 as SVGAGI. V was trimmed by 0 bases and J by 2 bases, leaving 6 bases between them. The CDR3 contains 14 residues. The DNA for the CDR3 is TGTGCCAGCAGTTACTCGGACAACACAGATACGCAGTATTTT. Translated: CASSYSDNTDTQYF.